A selection of T cell receptor beta chains follows, all from one sample in a study of blood T cell repertoires in COVID-19. Using immunoSEQ multiplex PCR, the repertoire was profiled, and TCRdb retains in-frame clones only, with some absent. There are 25,000 to 30,000 clones in the sample; around 90% occur only once, and around 2.7% lies in the top ten. The material sequenced was peripheral blood. These receptors were taken from a human donor in a cohort sampled during active COVID-19. The CDR3 runs from the conserved cysteine through the conserved F or W. The D gene is left open where the match is weak. Only part of the rows carry a size: once, few, many, or a class if the clone is expanded.

>TRBJ1-1|TRBV5-6|few|NA
CASSFTGITEAFF
TGTGCCAGCAGCTTTACAGGGATCACTGAAGCTTTCTTT
>TRBJ2-5|TRBV19|NA|TRBD1
CASRPTGIQETQYF
TGTGCCAGTAGACCGACAGGGATCCAAGAGACCCAGTACTTC
>TRBJ2-1|TRBV28|NA|TRBD2
CATAIPGLGDDNEQFF
TGTGCCACCGCTATCCCGGGACTAGGGGATGACAATGAGCAGTTCTTC
>TRBJ1-3|TRBV7-8|once|TRBD1
CASTLGATGPGNTIYF
TGTGCCAGCACCCTCGGTGCGACAGGGCCTGGAAACACCATATATTTT
>TRBJ2-5|TRBV3-1/TRBV3-2|NA|NA
CATPHGETQYF
TGTGCCACCCCTCACGGGGAGACCCAGTACTTC
>TRBJ2-7|TRBV9|few|TRBD2
CASSVDGTSAYEQYF
TGTGCCAGCAGCGTAGATGGGACTAGCGCCTACGAGCAGTACTTC
>TRBJ1-2|TRBV9|NA|TRBD1
CASSARGGRDGYTF
TGTGCCAGCAGCGCGAGAGGGGGCAGGGATGGCTACACCTTC
>TRBJ2-5|TRBV5-1|NA|TRBD2
CASSLTSGAQETQYF
TGCGCCAGCAGCTTGACTAGCGGGGCCCAAGAGACCCAGTACTTC
>TRBJ2-1|TRBV14|NA|NA
CASSQDLTRMSSREQFF
TGTGCCAGCAGCCAAGATCTGACTAGGATGTCATCACGGGAGCAGTTCTTC
>TRBJ1-1|TRBV21-1|NA|NA
CARQGSGTEAFF
TGTGCCAGACAGGGCAGTGGCACTGAAGCTTTCTTT
>TRBJ1-3|TRBV30|few|TRBD1
CAWSKDRVNTIYF
TGTGCCTGGAGTAAAGACAGGGTAAACACCATATATTTT
>TRBJ1-1|TRBV6-1|NA|TRBD1
CASSEARGRGNTEAFF
TGTGCCAGCAGTGAAGCCAGGGGGCGAGGGAACACTGAAGCTTTCTTT
>TRBJ2-5|TRBV29-1|NA|NA
CSVVSGGETQYF
TGCAGCGTTGTGAGTGGTGGAGAGACCCAGTACTTC
>TRBJ1-1|TRBV28|NA|TRBD1
CASSSVGTGGTEAFF
TGTGCCAGCAGTTCTGTAGGTACAGGGGGCACTGAAGCTTTCTTT
>TRBJ2-2|TRBV28|NA|TRBD2
CASGTISTGELFF
TGTGCCAGCGGGACTATCTCCACCGGGGAGCTGTTTTTT
>TRBJ2-7|TRBV18|NA|NA
CASSPRGSSYEQYF
TGTGCCAGCTCCCCCAGGGGAAGCTCCTACGAGCAGTACTTC
>TRBJ1-1|TRBV5-6|NA|NA
CASSLAVANTEAFF
TGTGCCAGCAGCTTGGCGGTCGCGAACACTGAAGCTTTCTTT
>TRBJ2-3|TRBV5-1|NA|TRBD1
CASSLRTGGTDTQYF
TGCGCCAGCAGCCTAAGGACAGGGGGCACAGATACGCAGTATTTT
>TRBJ2-1|TRBV4-2|NA|NA
CASSQDRSSYNEQFF
TGTGCCAGCAGCCAAGACCGGAGCTCCTACAATGAGCAGTTCTTC
>TRBJ2-7|TRBV25-1|NA|NA
CASSEYISPYEQYF
TGTGCCAGCAGTGAATATATTAGTCCCTACGAGCAGTACTTC
>TRBJ1-2|TRBV5-1|NA|NA
CASSFQEASRGYTF
TGCGCCAGCAGCTTTCAGGAGGCGAGCAGGGGCTACACCTTC
>TRBJ2-5|TRBV7-9|NA|NA
CASSPLETQYF
TGTGCCAGCAGCCCTCTGGAGACCCAGTACTTC
>TRBJ2-5|TRBV24-1|once|TRBD2
CATGATSGSQETQYF
TGTGCCACCGGGGCGACTAGCGGGAGCCAAGAGACCCAGTACTTC
>TRBJ2-2|TRBV6-5|NA|NA
CASRAVFTGELFF
TGTGCCAGCAGGGCGGTGTTTACCGGGGAGCTGTTTTTT